Listed here are 8 T cell receptor beta chains from one sample, sequenced in a study of beta chain features in type 1 diabetes. General study points: Type 1 diabetes patients showed a moderate but significant shortening of TCRB CDR3s in all four CD4+ subsets.

These receptors lack a known antigen. cDNA synthesis used the whole RNA isolate, giving expressed TCRB sequences. Assay: immunoSEQ multiplex PCR; the TCRdb copy retains only in-frame clones and omits some. The sample lists 300,000 to 450,000 clones, about 10% occurring once. The sample consisted of central memory CD4+ T cells from blood. The receptors originated from a man younger than 40 with type 1 diabetes.

The chain couples TRBV5-1 to TRBJ2-4; tentatively, D is TRBD1 (6 bases). Germline assignment: CDR1 SGHRS and CDR2 YFSETQ. This CDR3 has 13 amino acids. The V gene lost 3 bases and the J gene lost 8 bases, with 12 bases spanning the gap. The CDR3 bases are TGCGCCAGCAGCTCAGGACAGTTCGACATTCAGTACTTC. Protein sequence: CASSSGQFDIQYF.

This clone was recorded at least ten times. The J gene is TRBJ2-7, the V gene TRBV10-3, with D perhaps matching TRBD2 (6 bases). The CDR3 extends over 14 amino acids. In germline, CDR1 is ENHRY, CDR2 SYGVKD. Trimming shortened V by 6 bases and J by 4 bases, and 16 bases separated the two germline ends. CDR3 amino acids: CAIRAGTGEYEQYF. The CDR3 coding sequence is TGTGCCATCAGGGCCGGGACGGGGGAATACGAGCAGTACTTC.

This clone was counted a few times. V usage is TRBV5-1 and J usage is TRBJ2-3, with D unresolved. The CDR3 covers 16 residues. Germline V gives CDR1 SGHRS, CDR2 YFSETQ. Trimming cost V 0 bases and J 0 bases, with 11 bases left between them. The CDR3 loop is CASSLVLQPSTDTQYF. In DNA form, the CDR3 reads TGCGCCAGCAGCTTGGTTCTACAGCCCAGCACAGATACGCAGTATTTT.

This clone showed up just a few times. This chain joins TRBV19 and TRBJ1-1; no firm D call. This CDR3 is built from 13 residues. Germline V lookup: CDR1 LNHDA, CDR2 SQIVND (reference sequence). V lost 7 bases and J lost 5, with 14 bases in between. The CDR3: CASTPTQRTEAFF. The DNA for the CDR3 is TGTGCCAGTACCCCAACTCAGAGGACTGAAGCTTTCTTT.

V usage is TRBV15 and J usage is TRBJ1-1, with TRBD1 matching 7 bases. Trimming removed 5 bases from V and 11 bases from J; junction bases left unmatched: 8. The CDR3 length is 12 residues. Germline CDR1 is LNHNV and CDR2 is YYDKDF (reference sequence). The CDR3 sequence: CATSPRPGGAFF. CDR3 in DNA: TGTGCCACCAGCCCCAGGCCAGGGGGGGCTTTCTTT.

This clone was seen a single time. V and J are TRBV6-5 and TRBJ2-1, with D perhaps TRBD1 (6 bases). Deletions cut 2 bases from V and 7 bases from J, with 15 bases between. Looked up from germline, CDR1 is MNHEY and CDR2 is SVGAGI. The CDR3 length is 15 residues. The CDR3 DNA is TGTGCCAGCAGTTACAGTCAGGGGTATAGGAATGAGCAGTTCTTC. Translation: CASSYSQGYRNEQFF.

The chain has TRBV19 and TRBJ2-4, with TRBD1 matching over 9 bases. The ends lost 1 base at V and 7 bases at J; junction bases unmatched: 5. Germline V gene data show CDR1 as LNHDA and CDR2 as SQIVND (reference sequence). The CDR3 totals 15 residues. This chain's CDR3 is CASSIGTGETNIQYF. The CDR3 DNA reads TGTGCCAGTAGTATAGGGACAGGGGAGACGAACATTCAGTACTTC.

There are a few counts of this clone. The chain links TRBV7-3 to TRBJ2-1; 10 nucleotides align to TRBD2. The CDR3 loop spans 15 amino acids. The V and J ends lost 5 bases and 4 bases, in that order; junction bases with no gene match: 5. Germline V gives CDR1 SGHTA, CDR2 FQGTGA. CDR3 in amino acids: CASSQGLAVYNEQFF. The CDR3 region has the DNA TGTGCCAGCAGCCAAGGACTAGCGGTATACAATGAGCAGTTCTTC.